The subject of this entry is one T cell receptor (beta chain). These data are taken from a study of shared clonotypes between healthy human individuals. Study as a whole: Donors consisted of a couple of women and three men between 18 and 49.

Clones were read by immunoSEQ multiplex PCR, and TCRdb kept only the in-frame ones, dropping some. The repertoire has approximately 500,000 clones, almost 97% of them found once; the top ten carry under 0.06%. Trimming stripped 7 bases from V and 2 bases from J, with 9 bases between. CDR3 size: 13 residues. The germline CDR1 and CDR2 sequences are SGHRS and YFSETQ. Sequencing was done on a sample of naive CD4+ T cells sorted from blood. Subset in this sample: CD45RA+ positively selected. The clonotype comes from a woman in her twenties or thirties in good health. V gene TRBV5-1 combines with J gene TRBJ2-2, with D uncertain. The CDR3 protein is CASSGDNTGELFF. CDR3 nucleotide sequence: TGCGCCAGCTCAGGAGATAACACCGGGGAGCTGTTTTTT.